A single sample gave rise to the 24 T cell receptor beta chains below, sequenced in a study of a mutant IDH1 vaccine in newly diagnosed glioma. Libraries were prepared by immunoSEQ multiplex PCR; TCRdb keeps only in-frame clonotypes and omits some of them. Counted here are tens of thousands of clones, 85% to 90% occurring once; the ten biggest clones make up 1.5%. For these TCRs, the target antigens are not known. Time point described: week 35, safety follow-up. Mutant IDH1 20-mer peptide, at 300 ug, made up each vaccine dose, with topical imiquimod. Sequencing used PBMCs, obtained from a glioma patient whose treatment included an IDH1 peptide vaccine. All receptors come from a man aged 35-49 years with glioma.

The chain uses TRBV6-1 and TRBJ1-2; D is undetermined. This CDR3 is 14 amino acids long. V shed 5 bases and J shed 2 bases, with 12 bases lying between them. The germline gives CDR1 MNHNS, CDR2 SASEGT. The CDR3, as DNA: TGTGCCAGCAGTCGGGTAACAGAGAACTATGGCTACACCTTC. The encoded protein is CASSRVTENYGYTF.

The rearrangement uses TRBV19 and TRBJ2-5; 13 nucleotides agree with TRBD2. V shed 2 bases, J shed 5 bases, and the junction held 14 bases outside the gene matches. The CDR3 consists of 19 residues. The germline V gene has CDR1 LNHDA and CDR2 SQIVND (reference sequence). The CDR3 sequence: CASSISPPGLAGPGETQYF. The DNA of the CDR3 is TGTGCCAGTAGTATATCCCCACCGGGACTAGCGGGGCCCGGGGAGACCCAGTACTTC. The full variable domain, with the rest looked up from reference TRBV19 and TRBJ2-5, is DGGITQSPKYLFRKEGQNVTLSCEQNLNHDAMYWYRQDPGQGLRLIYYSQIVNDFQKGDIAEGYSVSREKKESFPLTVTSAQKNPTAFYLCASSISPPGLAGPGETQYFGPGTRLLVL.

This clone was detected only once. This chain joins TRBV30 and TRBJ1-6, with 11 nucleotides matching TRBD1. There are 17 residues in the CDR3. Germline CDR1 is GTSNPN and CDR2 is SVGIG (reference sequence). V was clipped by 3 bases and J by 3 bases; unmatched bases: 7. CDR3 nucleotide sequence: TGTGCCTGGAGCCTCATCGGGACAGGGGGCTATAATTCACCCCTCCACTTT. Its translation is CAWSLIGTGGYNSPLHF.

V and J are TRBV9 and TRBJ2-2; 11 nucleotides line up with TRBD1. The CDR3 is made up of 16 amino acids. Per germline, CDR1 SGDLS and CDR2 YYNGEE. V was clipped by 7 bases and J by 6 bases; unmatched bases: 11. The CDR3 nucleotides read TGTGCCAGCGGTGAAAAAGGACAGGGGGCGGCCGGGGAGCTGTTTTTT. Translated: CASGEKGQGAAGELFF.

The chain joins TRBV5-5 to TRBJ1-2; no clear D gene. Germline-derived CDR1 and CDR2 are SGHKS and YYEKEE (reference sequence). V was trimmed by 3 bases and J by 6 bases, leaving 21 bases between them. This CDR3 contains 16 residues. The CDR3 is CASSSPRVVGWNGYTF. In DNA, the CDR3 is TGTGCCAGCAGCTCCCCCCGAGTCGTAGGGTGGAATGGCTACACCTTC.

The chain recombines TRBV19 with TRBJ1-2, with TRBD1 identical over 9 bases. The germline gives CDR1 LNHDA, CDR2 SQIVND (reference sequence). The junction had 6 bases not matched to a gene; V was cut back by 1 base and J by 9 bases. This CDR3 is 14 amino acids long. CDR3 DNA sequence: TGTGCCAGTAGTATAGTGACAGGGGGACATAGCTACACCTTC. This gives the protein CASSIVTGGHSYTF.

As DNA, the CDR3 is TGCGCCAGCAGCACGCCGGGGAACTATGGCTACACCTTC. It codes for CASSTPGNYGYTF. V and J are TRBV5-1 and TRBJ1-2; D unclear. CDR3 length: 13 amino acids. Germline V gene sequence: CDR1 SGHRS, CDR2 YFSETQ. Between the trimmed V and J ends, which lost 4 bases and 2 bases, there was a span of 9 bases.

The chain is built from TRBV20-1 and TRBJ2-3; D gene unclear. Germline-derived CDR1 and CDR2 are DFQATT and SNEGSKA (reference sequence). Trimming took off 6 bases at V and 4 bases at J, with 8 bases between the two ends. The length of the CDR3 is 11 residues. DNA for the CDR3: TGCAGTGCGTCTATTTCAGATACGCAGTATTTT. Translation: CSASISDTQYF.

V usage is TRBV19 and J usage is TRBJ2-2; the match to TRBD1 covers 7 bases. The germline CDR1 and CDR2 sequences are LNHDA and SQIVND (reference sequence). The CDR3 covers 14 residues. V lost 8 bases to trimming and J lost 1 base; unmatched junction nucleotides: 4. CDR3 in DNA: TGTGCCAGTGTCCGGGACAGGAACACCGGGGAGCTGTTTTTT. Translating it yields CASVRDRNTGELFF. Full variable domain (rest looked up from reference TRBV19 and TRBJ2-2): DGGITQSPKYLFRKEGQNVTLSCEQNLNHDAMYWYRQDPGQGLRLIYYSQIVNDFQKGDIAEGYSVSREKKESFPLTVTSAQKNPTAFYLCASVRDRNTGELFFGEGSRLTVL.

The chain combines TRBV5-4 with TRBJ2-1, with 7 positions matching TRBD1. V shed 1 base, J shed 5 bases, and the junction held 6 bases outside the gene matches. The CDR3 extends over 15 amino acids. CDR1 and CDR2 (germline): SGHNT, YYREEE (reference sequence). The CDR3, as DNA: TGTGCCAGCAGCTTGTACCGCGACAGGGACAATGAGCAGTTCTTC. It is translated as CASSLYRDRDNEQFF.

CDR3 amino acids: CASRVAGGAGELFF. The CDR3 DNA is TGTGCCAGCAGGGTAGCGGGAGGGGCCGGGGAGCTGTTTTTT. This chain links TRBV6-1 with TRBJ2-2, with 11 bases matching TRBD2. The CDR3 spans 14 residues. V was pared by 6 bases and J by 6 bases, with 3 bases of the junction left unmatched. The germline V gene has CDR1 MNHNS and CDR2 SASEGT.

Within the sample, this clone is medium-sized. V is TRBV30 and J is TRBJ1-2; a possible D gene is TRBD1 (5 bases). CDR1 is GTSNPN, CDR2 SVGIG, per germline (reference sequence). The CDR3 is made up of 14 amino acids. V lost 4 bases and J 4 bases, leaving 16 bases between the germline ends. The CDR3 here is CAWKQGNWGYGYTF. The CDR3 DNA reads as TGTGCCTGGAAGCAGGGTAACTGGGGCTATGGCTACACCTTC.

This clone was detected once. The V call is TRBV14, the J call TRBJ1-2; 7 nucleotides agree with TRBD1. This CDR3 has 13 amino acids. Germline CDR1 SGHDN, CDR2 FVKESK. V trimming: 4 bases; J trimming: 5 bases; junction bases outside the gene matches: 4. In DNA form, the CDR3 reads TGTGCCAGCAGCCCAGGGACAGCTTATGGCTACACCTTC. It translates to CASSPGTAYGYTF.

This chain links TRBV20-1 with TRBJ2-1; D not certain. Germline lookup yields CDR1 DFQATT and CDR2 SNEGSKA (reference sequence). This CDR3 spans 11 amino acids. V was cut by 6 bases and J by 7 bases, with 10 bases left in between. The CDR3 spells CSATDWNEQFF. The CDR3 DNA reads TGCAGTGCGACCGACTGGAATGAGCAGTTCTTC.

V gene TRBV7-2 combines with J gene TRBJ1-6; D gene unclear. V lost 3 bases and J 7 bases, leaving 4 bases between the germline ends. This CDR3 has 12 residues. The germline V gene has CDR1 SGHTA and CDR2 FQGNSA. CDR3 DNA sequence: TGTGCCAGCAGCTTGACCAATTCACCCCTCCACTTT. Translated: CASSLTNSPLHF.

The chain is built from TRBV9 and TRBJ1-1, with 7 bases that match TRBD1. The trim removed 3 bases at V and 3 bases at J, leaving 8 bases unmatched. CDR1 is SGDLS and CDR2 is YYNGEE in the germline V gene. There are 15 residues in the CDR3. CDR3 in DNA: TGTGCCAGCAGCGGGTGGACAGGAGAGGACACTGAAGCTTTCTTT. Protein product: CASSGWTGEDTEAFF.

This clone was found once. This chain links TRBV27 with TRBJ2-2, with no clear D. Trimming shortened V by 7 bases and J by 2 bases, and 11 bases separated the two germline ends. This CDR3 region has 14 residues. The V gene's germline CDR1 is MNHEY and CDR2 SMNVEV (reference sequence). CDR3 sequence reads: CASKVGKNTGELFF. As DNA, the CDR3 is TGTGCCAGCAAAGTGGGGAAAAACACCGGGGAGCTGTTTTTT.

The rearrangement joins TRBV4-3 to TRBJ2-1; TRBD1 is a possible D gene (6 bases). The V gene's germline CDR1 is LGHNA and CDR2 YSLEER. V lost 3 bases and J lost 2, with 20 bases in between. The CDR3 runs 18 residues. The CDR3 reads CASSQSLQGSWTYNEQFF. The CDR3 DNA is TGCGCCAGCAGCCAGTCTTTACAGGGTTCGTGGACCTACAATGAGCAGTTCTTC.

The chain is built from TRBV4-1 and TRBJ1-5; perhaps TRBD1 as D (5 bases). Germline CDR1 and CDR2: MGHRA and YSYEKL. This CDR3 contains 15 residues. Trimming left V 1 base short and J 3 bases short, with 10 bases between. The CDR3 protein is CASSQVEGNNQPQHF. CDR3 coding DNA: TGCGCCAGCAGCCAAGTCGAGGGGAACAATCAGCCCCAGCATTTT.

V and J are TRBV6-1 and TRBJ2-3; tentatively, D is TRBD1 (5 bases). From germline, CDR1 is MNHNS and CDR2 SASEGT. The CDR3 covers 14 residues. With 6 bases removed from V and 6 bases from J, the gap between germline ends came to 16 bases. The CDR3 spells CASRETFRADTQYF. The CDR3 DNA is TGTGCCAGCAGAGAAACCTTCAGGGCCGATACGCAGTATTTT.

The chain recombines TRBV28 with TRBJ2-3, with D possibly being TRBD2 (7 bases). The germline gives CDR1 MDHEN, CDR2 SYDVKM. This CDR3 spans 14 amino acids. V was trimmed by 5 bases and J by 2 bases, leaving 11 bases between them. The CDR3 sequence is CASSQRDTTDTQYF. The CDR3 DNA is TGTGCCAGCAGTCAGCGGGACACCACAGATACGCAGTATTTT.

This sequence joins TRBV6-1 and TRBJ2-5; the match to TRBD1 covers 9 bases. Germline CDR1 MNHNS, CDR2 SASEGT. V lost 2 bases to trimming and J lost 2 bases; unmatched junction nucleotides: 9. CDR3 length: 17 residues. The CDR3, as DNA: TGTGCCAGCAGTGAAACTGACAGGGGGTCCACTCAAGAGACCCAGTACTTC. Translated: CASSETDRGSTQETQYF.

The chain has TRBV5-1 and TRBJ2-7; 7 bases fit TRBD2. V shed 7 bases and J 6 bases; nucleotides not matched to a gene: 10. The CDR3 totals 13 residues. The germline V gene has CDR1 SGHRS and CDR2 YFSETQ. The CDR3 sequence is CASPGTGGSEQYV. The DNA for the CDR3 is TGCGCCAGCCCCGGGACCGGGGGGTCCGAGCAGTACGTC.

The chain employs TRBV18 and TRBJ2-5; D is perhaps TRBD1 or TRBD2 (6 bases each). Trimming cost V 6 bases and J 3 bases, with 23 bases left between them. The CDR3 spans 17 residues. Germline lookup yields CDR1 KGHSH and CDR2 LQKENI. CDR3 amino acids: CASSNLRGDRHKETQYF. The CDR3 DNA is TGTGCCAGCTCCAATTTAAGGGGGGATAGGCACAAAGAGACCCAGTACTTC.